This TCR beta chain was found in a study of blood T cell repertoires in COVID-19 (dated by TCRdb to 2020 to 2021). About the study as a whole: Collaborator samples came from the United States, Italy and Spain and covered acute and convalescent phases of COVID-19. The material from the prospective study consisted of cDNA or gDNA derived from T cells, B-cell-depleted T cells, or PBMCs. The dataset comprised deeply sampled blood TCRbeta repertoires from subjects exposed to, actively infected with, or recovered from COVID-19. The repertoires were made available in a free public database intended to serve as a resource for research on the immune response to SARS-CoV-2. Samples came from the ongoing ImmuneRACE study (first 160 participants) plus 1,254 subjects from 6 global collaborators. The sample metadata nearly always contained a de-identified subject ID, COVID-19 status, age in years and sex. Where available, HLA class I and class II types were taken from metadata supplied by the sample provider and were not determined by assay-based typing.

What the authors observed across the whole study: Clinical and demographic metadata were provided uncurated, with the amount varying by source and participant.

The CDR1 and CDR2 encoded by the germline V gene (reference sequence) are LGHDT and YNNKEL. CDR3 length: 13 amino acids, cysteine to phenylalanine. Of the read, only the CDR3 DNA is kept; its 39 bases are in frame from base 1. V trim: 1 base; J trim: 16 bases; unmatched bases: 9. The collaborating institutions used their own protocols to collect whole blood in K2EDTA tubes. For TCRbeta analysis, collaborator samples were shipped as frozen whole blood, as isolated PBMCs, or as DNA extracted from either sample type. Worth noting for this clone: Its antigen is currently not known. No base quality information exists; no much larger clone differs at one position.

TCRbeta CDR3 regions were amplified from genomic DNA using the immunoSEQ Assay, a bias-controlled multiplex PCR. As for how the authors treated the data: Within the assay, amplification of reference gene primers was used to estimate how many nucleated cells each sample contained. Sequence reads were collapsed and filtered to measure the absolute abundance of every unique TCRbeta CDR3 rearrangement. Productive Simpson clonality was computed per sample as the square root of Simpson's diversity index over productive rearrangements. TCRdb holds this immuneACCESS table with in-frame rearrangements only. Some clones are missing; in checked studies, unresolved V genes explain under half, and the rest has no known cause. Clone size and V and J calls were adopted from that table, with D and trimming inferred from the DNA. This sample comprises under 300,000 clones, roughly 88% of them detected only once. Clones ranked in the top ten supply roughly 11% of the sample.

The sample taken for sequencing was peripheral blood. The sequence joins TRBV3-1 (or the pseudogene TRBV3-2) to TRBJ2-1; TRBD1 matches 8 bases in the middle. This sequence was found in a woman aged 70 to 79 with acute or convalescent COVID-19. The DNA is TGTGCCAGCAGCCAAGCCGGTGGACAGGGCGGATTCTTC. This gives the protein CASSQAGGQGGFF.